This T cell receptor beta chain came from a study of Ad26.COV2.S vaccination and SARS-CoV-2 variants. Turning to the study itself: Enrollment placed the donor in the COV1001 Ad26.COV2.S trial arm.

The CDR3 runs 13 residues. The V gene lost 6 bases and the J gene lost 1 base, with 9 bases spanning the gap. Germline CDR1 KGHSH, CDR2 LQKENI. Specified treatment: around 19 received Ad26.COV2.S at low or high dose, single or two shots; five or six received placebo; per-sample allocation not given. On day 63 after the first injection, vaccine and placebo recipients gave samples. Recruitment in Boston yielded a donor of adult age, 18-55 years. Generated by immunoSEQ multiplex PCR, the TCRdb table keeps only in-frame clones and is missing some. The sample lists 440,000 or so clones; 90% were seen once.

The sample in question was peripheral blood, obtained in a trial of Ad26.COV2.S vaccine versus placebo. The gene calls are TRBV18 and TRBJ1-2; the D is unclear. The TCR was taken from a person between 18 and 65 years old who received the Ad26.COV2.S COVID-19 vaccine or a placebo. CDR3 DNA sequence: TGTGCCAGCTCCCCCCCGTTTAACTATGGCTACACCTTC. Amino acid sequence: CASSPPFNYGYTF.